These 30 T cell receptor beta chains originate from one sample sequenced in a study of T cell clonotyping in hematopoietic cell transplantation (dated by TCRdb to the early 2020s). The library was generated by the immunoSEQ multiplex PCR assay. TCRdb took this table from immuneACCESS and kept in-frame rearrangements with V and J called. Such tables lack part of the clones; where checked against another copy, unresolved V genes explain under half of the gap, and the rest is unexplained. The sample table holds some 30,000 clones, of which 80% to 95% were seen once. Approximately 12% of the sample is taken by the ten largest. The sample's time point label, decoded: 100 days after allo-HCT. The source was PBMCs, collected 100 days after allogeneic stem cell transplant. The receptors stem from a female patient aged 50-59 years who had an allogeneic stem cell transplant from a related donor, so the T cells may come from the graft donor. Some clones in this sample may be carry-over from other donors' samples.

This chain connects TRBV12-5 to TRBJ2-2; a possible D gene is TRBD1 (6 bases). CDR3 length: 15 amino acids. V lost 1 base, J lost 4 bases, and 10 bases lay in between. The germline V gene encodes CDR1 LGHNT and CDR2 FRNRAP. CDR3 amino acids: CASGLGQGFTGELFF. Written as DNA, the CDR3 is TGTGCTAGTGGTTTGGGGCAGGGGTTCACCGGGGAGCTGTTTTTT.

J is TRBJ1-5 and V is TRBV7-9, with TRBD1 identical over 8 bases. Per the germline V gene, CDR1 is SEHNR and CDR2 is FQNEAQ (reference sequence). Trimming took 5 bases from V and 5 from J; bases not matched to a gene: 11. The CDR3 sequence is 16 residues long. The CDR3 sequence: CASSIPRDRPDQPQHF. The CDR3 DNA reads as TGTGCCAGCAGCATACCCCGGGACAGGCCGGATCAGCCCCAGCATTTT.

This sequence joins TRBV5-6 and TRBJ1-2, with D possibly being TRBD1 (5 bases). Germline CDR1 is SGHDT and CDR2 is YYEEEE. Trimming took 5 bases from V and 4 from J, leaving 12 bases between them. The CDR3 length is 13 residues. CDR3 bases: TGTGCCAGCAGTTCTCAGGGTTTCTATGGCTACACCTTC. Translating gives CASSSQGFYGYTF.

J is TRBJ1-6 and V is TRBV5-1; 10 nucleotides match TRBD1. The CDR3 totals 16 residues. Germline V gene sequence: CDR1 SGHRS, CDR2 YFSETQ. Unmatched junction bases numbered 6, after V lost 4 bases and J lost 5 bases. The CDR3 spells CASSAGQGGDNSPLHF. The CDR3 DNA is TGCGCCAGCAGCGCTGGACAGGGGGGCGATAATTCACCCCTCCACTTT.

This chain uses TRBV5-6 with TRBJ2-1; D gene uncertain. V was shortened by 0 bases and J by 3 bases, with 10 bases between the two germline ends. The CDR3 runs to 15 residues. The germline V gene encodes CDR1 SGHDT and CDR2 YYEEEE. CDR3 DNA sequence: TGTGCCAGCAGCTTGGTCTTAGACGACTACAATGAGCAGTTCTTC. Its translation is CASSLVLDDYNEQFF. Full variable domain (missing parts from reference TRBV5-6 and TRBJ2-1): DAGVTQSPTHLIKTRGQQVTLRCSPKSGHDTVSWYQQALGQGPQFIFQYYEEEERQRGNFPDRFSGHQFPNYSSELNVNALLLGDSALYLCASSLVLDDYNEQFFGPGTRLTVL.

The chain couples TRBV6-1 to TRBJ2-5, with TRBD1 identical over 7 bases. The CDR3 consists of 15 residues. Germline-derived CDR1 and CDR2 are MNHNS and SASEGT. The trim removed 1 base at V and 5 bases at J, leaving 7 bases unmatched. The CDR3 sequence is CASSEDDRVEETQYF. For the CDR3, the DNA is TGTGCCAGCAGTGAAGATGACAGGGTGGAGGAGACCCAGTACTTC.

This clone has a single count. The gene calls are TRBV7-3 and TRBJ1-1; 8 positions match TRBD1. CDR3 length: 15 amino acids. V lost 1 base, J lost 0 bases, and 1 base stayed unmatched. Germline V gives CDR1 SGHTA, CDR2 FQGTGA. The CDR3 region has the DNA TGTGCCAGCAGCTTAATGGGACAGGTGAACACTGAAGCTTTCTTT. This encodes CASSLMGQVNTEAFF.

A single count supports this clone. This chain connects TRBV7-9 to TRBJ1-2, with D perhaps TRBD1 (5 bases). The CDR3 extends over 13 amino acids. Trimming removed 5 bases from V and 6 bases from J, with 13 bases in between. In germline, CDR1 is SEHNR, CDR2 FQNEAQ (reference sequence). In nucleotides, the CDR3 is TGTGCCAGCAGCGACCTCAGGGTCAATGGCTACACCTTC. This codes for CASSDLRVNGYTF. Full variable domain (missing parts from reference TRBV7-9 and TRBJ1-2): DTGVSQNPRHKITKRGQNVTFRCDPISEHNRLYWYRQTLGQGPEFLTYFQNEAQLEKSRLLSDRFSAERPKGSFSTLEIQRTEQGDSAMYLCASSDLRVNGYTFGSGTRLTVV.

The J gene is TRBJ1-4, the V gene TRBV6-5; 7 nucleotides agree with TRBD1. CDR3 length: 15 residues. V was clipped by 6 bases and J by 3 bases; unmatched bases: 7. CDR1 is MNHEY, CDR2 SVGAGI, per germline. The CDR3 DNA reads as TGTGCCAGCAGGGTACAGGGGACGTCTAATGAAAAACTGTTTTTT. Its translation: CASRVQGTSNEKLFF.

The genes are TRBV5-1 and TRBJ1-1; D ambiguous. The CDR3 loop spans 14 amino acids. CDR1 SGHRS and CDR2 YFSETQ come from the germline V gene. The V gene lost 2 bases and the J gene lost 1 base, with 9 bases spanning the gap. CDR3: CASSLIAGNTEAFF. The CDR3 bases are TGCGCCAGCAGCTTAATCGCGGGGAACACTGAAGCTTTCTTT.

The table lists this clone with a few counts. V usage is TRBV7-9 and J usage is TRBJ2-7; TRBD1 matches at 9 bases. The ends lost 7 bases at V and 1 base at J; junction bases unmatched: 8. Looked up from germline, CDR1 is SEHNR and CDR2 is FQNEAQ (reference sequence). The CDR3 is 15 residues long. The CDR3 reads CASMPGQGFSYEQYF. DNA of the CDR3: TGTGCCAGCATGCCGGGACAGGGTTTTTCCTACGAGCAGTACTTC.

The CDR3 is CAIRPVQGFYEQYF. In nucleotides, the CDR3 is TGTGCCATCAGACCGGTACAGGGATTCTACGAGCAGTACTTC. The rearrangement links TRBV10-3 to TRBJ2-7; weak D call: TRBD1 (6 bases). V was clipped by 6 bases and J by 3 bases, with 15 bases between them. This CDR3 region has 14 residues. CDR1 ENHRY and CDR2 SYGVKD come from the germline V gene.

The rearrangement links TRBV4-2 to TRBJ1-6, with unresolved D. V gave up 0 bases and J gave up 8 bases, with 8 bases separating them. The CDR3 is made up of 14 amino acids. The germline V gene encodes CDR1 LGHNA and CDR2 YNFKEQ. Here the CDR3 reads CASSQETRDSPLHF. CDR3 DNA sequence: TGTGCCAGCAGCCAAGAAACGAGGGATTCACCCCTCCACTTT.

V and J are TRBV6-5 and TRBJ1-3, with D possibly being TRBD1 (6 bases). The CDR3 contains 15 residues. Germline V CDR1 and CDR2: MNHEY, SVGAGI. Between the trimmed V and J ends, which lost 8 bases and 4 bases, there was a span of 18 bases. The CDR3 sequence is CASRNRVERGNTIYF. The CDR3 DNA follows: TGTGCCAGCCGCAACAGGGTAGAGCGAGGAAACACCATATATTTT.

This chain joins TRBV11-2 and TRBJ2-5; 8 bases align to TRBD2. The V segment lost 5 bases and the J segment 3 bases; nucleotides outside the gene matches: 8. The CDR3 is 15 amino acids. From germline, CDR1 is SGHAT and CDR2 FQNNGV. CDR3 coding DNA: TGTGCCAGCAGCGGAAGGGGAGCGGGGGAAGAGACCCAGTACTTC. It is translated as CASSGRGAGEETQYF.

J is TRBJ1-2 and V is TRBV13; 10 bases fit TRBD1. The CDR3 length is 16 residues. Trimming cost V 4 bases and J 2 bases; bases outside gene matches: 7. Germline loops: CDR1 PRHDT, CDR2 FYEKMQ (reference sequence). The CDR3 loop is CASSSRDRGPNYGYTF. The CDR3 coding sequence is TGTGCCAGCAGCTCCCGGGACAGGGGACCCAACTATGGCTACACCTTC.

The chain links TRBV4-1 to TRBJ2-3; D may match TRBD1 or TRBD2 (5 bases each). Trimming stripped 1 base from V and 4 bases from J, with 12 bases between. The germline CDR1 and CDR2 sequences are MGHRA and YSYEKL. This CDR3 region has 15 residues. The CDR3 DNA sequence: TGCGCCAGCAGCCAAGGGGGGTCTCTTTCAGATACGCAGTATTTT. Protein: CASSQGGSLSDTQYF.

This clone showed up just once. The chain carries TRBV19 and TRBJ1-2; maybe TRBD1 (5 bases). The V and J ends lost 3 bases and 3 bases respectively, with 11 bases between them. From germline, CDR1 is LNHDA and CDR2 SQIVND (reference sequence). This CDR3 is built from 14 residues. The CDR3 loop is CASSMGRGDYGYTF. Here the CDR3 DNA reads TGTGCCAGTAGTATGGGTAGGGGAGACTATGGCTACACCTTC.

The genes are TRBV6-4 and TRBJ1-1; 8 positions match TRBD1. Germline trimming cut 3 bases from V and 4 bases from J; bases unmatched to any gene: 7. The CDR3 covers 15 residues. From germline, CDR1 is MRHNA and CDR2 SNTAGT. In DNA, the CDR3 is TGTGCCAGCAGTGAACAAGGACAGGGCGGCACTGAAGCTTTCTTT. Its translation is CASSEQGQGGTEAFF.

This chain uses TRBV19 with TRBJ2-5; 7 bases match TRBD1. The CDR3 sequence is 16 residues long. V shed 3 bases, J shed 2 bases, and the junction held 9 bases outside the gene matches. Germline CDR1 reads LNHDA; CDR2 reads SQIVND (reference sequence). The CDR3 sequence: CASSIGPGTEQETQYF. In DNA, the CDR3 is TGTGCCAGTAGTATTGGCCCCGGGACAGAACAAGAGACCCAGTACTTC.

This clone came up once. The genes are TRBV30 and TRBJ2-1, with 7 bases lining up with TRBD1. The CDR3 loop spans 13 amino acids. The V segment lost 2 bases and the J segment 8 bases; nucleotides outside the gene matches: 6. CDR1 and CDR2 from the germline V gene are GTSNPN and SVGIG (reference sequence). CDR3 residues: CAWSRTGDDEQFF. CDR3 DNA sequence: TGTGCCTGGAGTCGAACAGGGGACGATGAGCAGTTCTTC. Full variable domain (remainder filled in from reference TRBV30 and TRBJ2-1): SQTIHQWPATLVQPVGSPLSLECTVEGTSNPNLYWYRQAAGRGLQLLFYSVGIGQISSEVPQNLSASRPQDRQFILSSKKLLLSDSGFYLCAWSRTGDDEQFFGPGTRLTVL.

V is TRBV13 and J is TRBJ1-2; D is ambiguous. Germline V CDR1 and CDR2: PRHDT, FYEKMQ (reference sequence). This CDR3 has 13 amino acids. V gave up 8 bases and J gave up 2 bases, with 12 bases separating them. CDR3 coding DNA: TGTGCCAGCTCCCAAGCGGGGAACTATGGCTACACCTTC. It encodes CASSQAGNYGYTF.

This chain uses TRBV5-6 with TRBJ2-2; 9 nucleotides line up with TRBD1. The CDR3 extends over 16 amino acids. Germline CDR1 reads SGHDT; CDR2 reads YYEEEE. The junction had 6 bases not matched to a gene; V was cut back by 3 bases and J by 3 bases. Here the CDR3 reads CASSWAGTGYTGELFF. In DNA form, the CDR3 reads TGTGCCAGCAGCTGGGCCGGGACAGGGTACACCGGGGAGCTGTTTTTT.

The chain links TRBV27 to TRBJ2-7; 11 positions match TRBD1. The CDR3 contains 16 residues. From germline, CDR1 is MNHEY and CDR2 SMNVEV (reference sequence). After removal of 6 bases from V and 4 bases from J, the junction contained 11 bases not matched to a gene. CDR3 residues: CASSGRGQGALYEQYF. As DNA, the CDR3 is TGTGCCAGCAGCGGCAGAGGACAGGGGGCTTTATACGAGCAGTACTTC.

The chain couples TRBV4-1 to TRBJ2-7; 14 positions match TRBD2. The length of the CDR3 is 15 residues. Germline V CDR1 and CDR2: MGHRA, YSYEKL. The V gene end was trimmed by 10 bases and the J gene end by 7 bases; junction bases not matched to a gene: 12. The CDR3: CAIDRKGLAGVEQYF. For the CDR3, the DNA is TGCGCCATAGATCGAAAGGGACTAGCGGGGGTTGAGCAGTACTTC.

The chain has TRBV14 and TRBJ2-7; 11 bases align to TRBD1. The CDR3 sequence is 17 residues long. The J segment lost 4 bases and the V segment lost 2 bases, leaving 10 bases of the junction unmatched. Germline V CDR1 and CDR2: SGHDN, FVKESK. The CDR3, as DNA: TGTGCCAGCAGCCAATTCACACCCGGACAGGGGGCTTACGAGCAGTACTTC. Its protein product is CASSQFTPGQGAYEQYF. The whole variable domain, remainder taken from reference TRBV14 and TRBJ2-7, is EAGVTQFPSHSVIEKGQTVTLRCDPISGHDNLYWYRRVMGKEIKFLLHFVKESKQDESGMPNNRFLAERTGGTYSTLKVQPAELEDSGVYFCASSQFTPGQGAYEQYFGPGTRLTVT.

V usage is TRBV5-1 and J usage is TRBJ1-4, with no clear D. The CDR3 totals 15 residues. V was shortened by 7 bases and J by 4 bases, with 17 bases between the two germline ends. Germline V CDR1 and CDR2: SGHRS, YFSETQ. CDR3 sequence: CASGLLGGRNEKLFF. The DNA for the CDR3 is TGCGCCAGCGGGCTTCTAGGCGGGCGTAATGAAAAACTGTTTTTT. Looking up the rest from reference TRBV5-1 and TRBJ1-4 gives the full variable domain: KAGVTQTPRYLIKTRGQQVTLSCSPISGHRSVSWYQQTPGQGLQFLFEYFSETQRNKGNFPGRFSGRQFSNSRSEMNVSTLELGDSALYLCASGLLGGRNEKLFFGSGTQLSVL.

V usage is TRBV2 and J usage is TRBJ2-1, with 8 bases identical to TRBD2. CDR1 SNHLY and CDR2 FYNNEI come from the germline V gene. V dropped 7 bases and J dropped 2; count of bases not matched to a gene: 10. The CDR3 extends over 16 amino acids. CDR3 residues: CASTFLRAGAYNEQFF. The CDR3, as DNA: TGTGCCAGCACCTTTCTTAGAGCGGGGGCCTACAATGAGCAGTTCTTC. Full variable domain (rest looked up from reference TRBV2 and TRBJ2-1): EPEVTQTPSHQVTQMGQEVILRCVPISNHLYFYWYRQILGQKVEFLVSFYNNEISEKSEIFDDQFSVERPDGSNFTLKIRSTKLEDSAMYFCASTFLRAGAYNEQFFGPGTRLTVL.

V is TRBV5-6 and J is TRBJ1-2; D is perhaps TRBD1 (5 bases). The CDR3 sequence is 11 residues long. V lost 8 bases to trimming and J lost 5 bases, with 10 bases between them. Per germline, CDR1 SGHDT and CDR2 YYEEEE. The CDR3 DNA reads TGTGCCAGTAAGCGGGGGTATGGCTACACCTTC. Its translation: CASKRGYGYTF.

The chain is built from TRBV13 and TRBJ2-1; D possibly corresponds to TRBD1 (6 bases). CDR1 and CDR2 from the germline V gene are PRHDT and FYEKMQ (reference sequence). CDR3 size: 12 residues. The V and J ends lost 5 bases and 10 bases respectively, with 12 bases between them. CDR3 amino acids: CASSPRTAEQFF. The DNA for the CDR3 is TGTGCCAGCAGCCCGCGGACAGCCGAGCAGTTCTTC.